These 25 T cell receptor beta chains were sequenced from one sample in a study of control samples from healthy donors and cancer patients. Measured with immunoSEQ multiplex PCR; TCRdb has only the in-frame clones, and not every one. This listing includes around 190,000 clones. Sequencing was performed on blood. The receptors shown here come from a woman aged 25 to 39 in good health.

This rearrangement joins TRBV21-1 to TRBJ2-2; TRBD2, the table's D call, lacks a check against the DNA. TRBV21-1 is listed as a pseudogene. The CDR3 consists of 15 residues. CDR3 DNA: TGTGCCAGCAGCCAGGGACTAGCGGGGGTCAGGGAGCTGTTTTTT. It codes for CASSQGLAGVRELFF.

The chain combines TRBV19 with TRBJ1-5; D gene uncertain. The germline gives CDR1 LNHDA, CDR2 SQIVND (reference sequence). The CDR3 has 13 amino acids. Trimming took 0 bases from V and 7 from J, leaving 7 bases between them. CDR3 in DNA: TGTGCCAGTAGTATAGATGGGAGGCAGCCCCAGCATTTT. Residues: CASSIDGRQPQHF.

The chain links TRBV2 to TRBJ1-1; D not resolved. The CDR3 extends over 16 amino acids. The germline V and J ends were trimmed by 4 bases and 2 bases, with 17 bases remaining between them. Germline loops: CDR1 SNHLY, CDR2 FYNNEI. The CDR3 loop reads CASSVRRAKGNTEAFF. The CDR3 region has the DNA TGTGCCAGCAGTGTCCGCAGAGCCAAGGGTAACACTGAAGCTTTCTTT.

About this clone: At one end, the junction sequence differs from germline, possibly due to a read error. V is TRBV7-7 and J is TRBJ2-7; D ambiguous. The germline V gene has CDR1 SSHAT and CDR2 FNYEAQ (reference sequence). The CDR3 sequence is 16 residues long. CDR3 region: CASSPTRGPTPYEQYF. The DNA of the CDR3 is TGTGCTAGCAGCCCTACCCGTGGGCCTACCCCCTACGAGCAGTACTTC.

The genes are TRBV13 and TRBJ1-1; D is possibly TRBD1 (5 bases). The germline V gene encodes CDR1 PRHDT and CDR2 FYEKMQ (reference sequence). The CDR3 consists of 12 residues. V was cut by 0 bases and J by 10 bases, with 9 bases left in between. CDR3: CASSLGQGGAFF. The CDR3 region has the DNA TGTGCCAGCAGCTTAGGCCAGGGTGGAGCTTTCTTT.

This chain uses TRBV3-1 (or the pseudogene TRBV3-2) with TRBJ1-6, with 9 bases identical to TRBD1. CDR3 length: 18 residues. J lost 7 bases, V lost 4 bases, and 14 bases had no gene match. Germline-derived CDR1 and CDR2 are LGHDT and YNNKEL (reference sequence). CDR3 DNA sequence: TGTGCCAGCAGCCCAGGGACAGGGAGGTATCCGCCGAATTCACCCCTCCACTTT. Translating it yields CASSPGTGRYPPNSPLHF.

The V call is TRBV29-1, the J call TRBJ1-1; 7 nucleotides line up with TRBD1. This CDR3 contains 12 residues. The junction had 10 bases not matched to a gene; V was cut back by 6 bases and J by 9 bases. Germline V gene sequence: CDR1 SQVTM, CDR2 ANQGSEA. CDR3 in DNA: TGCAGCGTGCTAACAGGGGAATCCCAAGCTTTCTTT. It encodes CSVLTGESQAFF.

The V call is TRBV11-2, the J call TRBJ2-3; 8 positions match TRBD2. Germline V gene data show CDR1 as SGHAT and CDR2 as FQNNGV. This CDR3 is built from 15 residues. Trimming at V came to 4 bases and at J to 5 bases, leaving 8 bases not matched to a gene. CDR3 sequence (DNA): TGTGCCAGCAGCTATAATTTCCTAGCGGGAGATACGCAGTATTTT. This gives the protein CASSYNFLAGDTQYF.

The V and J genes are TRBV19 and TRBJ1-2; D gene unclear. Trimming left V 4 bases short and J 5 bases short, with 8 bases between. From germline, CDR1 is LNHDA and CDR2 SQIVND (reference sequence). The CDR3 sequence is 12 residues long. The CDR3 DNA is TGTGCCAGTAGTAAAACTTATTATGGCTACACCTTC. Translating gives CASSKTYYGYTF.

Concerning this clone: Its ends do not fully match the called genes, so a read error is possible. The CDR3 bases are TGTGCTAGCAGCTTAGATTTCAGTTTTTTCAATGAGCAGTTCTTC. It codes for CASSLDFSFFNEQFF. The rearrangement links TRBV7-7 to TRBJ2-1; D is ambiguous. Germline lookup yields CDR1 SSHAT and CDR2 FNYEAQ (reference sequence). The CDR3 totals 15 residues.

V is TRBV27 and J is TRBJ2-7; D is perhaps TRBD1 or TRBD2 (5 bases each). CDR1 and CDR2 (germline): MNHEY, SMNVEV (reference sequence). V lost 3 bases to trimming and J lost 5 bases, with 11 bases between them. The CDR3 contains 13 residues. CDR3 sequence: CASSLAGRHEQYF. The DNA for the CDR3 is TGTGCCAGCAGTTTGGCAGGGAGACACGAGCAGTACTTC.

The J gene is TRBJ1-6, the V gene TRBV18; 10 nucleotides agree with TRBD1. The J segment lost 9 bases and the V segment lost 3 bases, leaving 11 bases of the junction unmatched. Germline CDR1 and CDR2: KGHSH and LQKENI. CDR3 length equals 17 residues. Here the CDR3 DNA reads TGTGCCAGCTCACCTCAACCGGGACAGGGGATGGGTTCACCCCTCCACTTT. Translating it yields CASSPQPGQGMGSPLHF.

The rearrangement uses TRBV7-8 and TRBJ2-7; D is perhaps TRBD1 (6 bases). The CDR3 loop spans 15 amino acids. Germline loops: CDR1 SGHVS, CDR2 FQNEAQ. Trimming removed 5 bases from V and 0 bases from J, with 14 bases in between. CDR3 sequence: CASSDRDISSYEQYF. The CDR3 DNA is TGTGCCAGCAGCGACCGGGACATCAGCTCCTACGAGCAGTACTTC.

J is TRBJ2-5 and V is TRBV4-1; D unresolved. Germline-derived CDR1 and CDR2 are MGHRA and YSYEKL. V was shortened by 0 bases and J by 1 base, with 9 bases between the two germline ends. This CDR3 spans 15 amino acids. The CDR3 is CASSQEKFFQETQYF. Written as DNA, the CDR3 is TGCGCCAGCAGCCAAGAGAAATTTTTCCAAGAGACCCAGTACTTC.

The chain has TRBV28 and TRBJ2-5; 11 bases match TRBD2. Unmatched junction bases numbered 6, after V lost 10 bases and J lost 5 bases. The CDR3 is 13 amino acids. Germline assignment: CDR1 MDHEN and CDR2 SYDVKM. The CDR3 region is CAILAGGRETQYF. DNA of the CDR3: TGTGCCATCCTAGCGGGGGGAAGGGAGACCCAGTACTTC.

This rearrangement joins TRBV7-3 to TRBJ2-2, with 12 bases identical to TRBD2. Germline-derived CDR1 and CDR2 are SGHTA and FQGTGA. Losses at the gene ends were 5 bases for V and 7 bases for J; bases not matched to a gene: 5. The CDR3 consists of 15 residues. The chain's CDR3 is CASSTSGGNVGELFF. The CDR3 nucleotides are TGTGCCAGCAGCACTAGCGGGGGGAACGTCGGGGAGCTGTTTTTT.

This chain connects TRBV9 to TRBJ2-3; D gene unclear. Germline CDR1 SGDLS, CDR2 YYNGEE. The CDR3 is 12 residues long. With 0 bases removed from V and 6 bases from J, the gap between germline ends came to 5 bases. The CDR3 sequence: CASSVGVDTQYF. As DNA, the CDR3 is TGTGCCAGCAGCGTAGGTGTGGATACGCAGTATTTT.

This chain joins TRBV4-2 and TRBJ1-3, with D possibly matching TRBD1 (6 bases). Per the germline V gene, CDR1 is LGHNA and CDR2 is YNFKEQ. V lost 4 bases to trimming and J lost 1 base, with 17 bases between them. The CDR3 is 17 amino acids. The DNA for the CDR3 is TGTGCCAGCAGCCTTCTTGCAGGGGTATTATCTGGAAACACCATATATTTT. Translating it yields CASSLLAGVLSGNTIYF.

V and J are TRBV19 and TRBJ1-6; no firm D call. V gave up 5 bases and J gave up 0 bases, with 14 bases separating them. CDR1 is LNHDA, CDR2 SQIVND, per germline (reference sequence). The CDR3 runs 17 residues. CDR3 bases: TGTGCCAGTAGTCTGGGCAGGCCTTACTCCTATAATTCACCCCTCCACTTT. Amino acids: CASSLGRPYSYNSPLHF.

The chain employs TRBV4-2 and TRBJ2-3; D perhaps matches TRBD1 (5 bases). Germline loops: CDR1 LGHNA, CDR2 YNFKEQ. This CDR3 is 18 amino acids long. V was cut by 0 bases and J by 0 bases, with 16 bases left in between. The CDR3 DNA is TGTGCCAGCAGCCAAGAACCTACAGGCCACACTAGCACAGATACGCAGTATTTT. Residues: CASSQEPTGHTSTDTQYF.

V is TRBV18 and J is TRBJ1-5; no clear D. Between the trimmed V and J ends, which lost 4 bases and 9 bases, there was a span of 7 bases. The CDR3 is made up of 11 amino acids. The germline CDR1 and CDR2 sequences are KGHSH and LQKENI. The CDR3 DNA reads TGTGCCAGCTCACGCGAAGGGCCCCAGCATTTT. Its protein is CASSREGPQHF.

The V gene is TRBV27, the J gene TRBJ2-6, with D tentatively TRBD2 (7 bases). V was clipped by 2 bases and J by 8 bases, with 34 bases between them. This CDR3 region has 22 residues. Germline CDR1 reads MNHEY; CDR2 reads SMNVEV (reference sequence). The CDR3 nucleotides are TGTGCCAGCAGTTTACGGTCGGGGGGCAGGGAGTCTTTCCCTGGATTTCCCAACGTCCTGACTTTC. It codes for CASSLRSGGRESFPGFPNVLTF.

The CDR3 coding sequence is TGCGCCAGCAGCTTGGCCAAGTCAGTGAACCACGAGCAGTACTTC. Encoded protein: CASSLAKSVNHEQYF. The V and J genes are TRBV5-1 and TRBJ2-7; D uncertain. The CDR3 consists of 15 residues. CDR1 is SGHRS and CDR2 is YFSETQ in the germline V gene. V dropped 0 bases and J dropped 5 bases, with 15 bases sitting between them.

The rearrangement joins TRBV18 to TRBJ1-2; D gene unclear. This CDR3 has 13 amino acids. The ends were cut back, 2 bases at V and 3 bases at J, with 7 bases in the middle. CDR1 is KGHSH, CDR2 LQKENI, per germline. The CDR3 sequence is CASSPEQDYGYTF. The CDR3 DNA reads TGTGCCAGCTCACCAGAGCAGGACTATGGCTACACCTTC.

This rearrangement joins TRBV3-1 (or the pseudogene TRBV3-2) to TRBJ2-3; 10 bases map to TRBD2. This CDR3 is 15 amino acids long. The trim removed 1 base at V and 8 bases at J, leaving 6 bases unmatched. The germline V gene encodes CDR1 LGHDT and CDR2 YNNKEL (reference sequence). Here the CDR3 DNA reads TGTGCCAGCAGCCAAGTAAGCGGGGGGGCCGTTACGCAGTATTTT. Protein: CASSQVSGGAVTQYF.